This T cell receptor beta chain was captured by sequencing in a study of blood T cell repertoires in COVID-19. For the study at large: COVID-19 samples from acute and convalescent phases originated in the United States, Italy and Spain.

Participants came from under 30 US areas, aged roughly 18 to 90 years. The assay was immunoSEQ multiplex PCR, and TCRdb's table has in-frame clones only and misses some. The repertoire holds around 400,000 clones, with approximately 90% as singletons. Trimming cost V 1 base and J 5 bases, with 14 bases left between them. Germline-derived CDR1 and CDR2 are MDHEN and SYDVKM. The CDR3 is 15 amino acids. This TCR derives from a woman in her forties who had been exposed to COVID-19. The chain couples TRBV28 to TRBJ1-1; maybe TRBD1 (5 bases). The sequenced sample was PBMCs or T cells enriched from blood (not recorded which). CDR3 nucleotides: TGTGCCAGCAGTTTATCCCAGGGAGGGGATACTGAAGCTTTCTTT. Its protein product is CASSLSQGGDTEAFF.